This passage covers 25 T cell receptor beta chains from one sample sequenced in a study of shared clonotypes between healthy human individuals. Libraries were prepared by immunoSEQ multiplex PCR; TCRdb keeps only in-frame clonotypes and omits some of them. The repertoire has some 900,000 clones, 70% to 85% of them found once; the top ten carry around 1.4%. Specimen: memory CD4+ T cells sorted from blood. Subset here: CD45RA-negative fraction. Receptors originate from a man aged 18 to 29 in good health.

This clone came up once. The chain has TRBV19 and TRBJ1-5; D is unclear. CDR3 length equals 15 residues. CDR1 is LNHDA, CDR2 SQIVND, per germline (reference sequence). V was cut by 0 bases and J by 6 bases, with 12 bases left in between. The CDR3 loop is CASSIDEGFGQPQHF. Here the CDR3 DNA reads TGTGCCAGTAGTATAGATGAGGGTTTTGGTCAGCCCCAGCATTTT.

This clone showed up just a few times. The V and J genes are TRBV30 and TRBJ1-1; possibly TRBD1 for D (5 bases). This CDR3 has 13 residues. The germline V gene encodes CDR1 GTSNPN and CDR2 SVGIG (reference sequence). Trimming took 1 base from V and 6 from J, leaving 12 bases between them. CDR3 residues: CAWSAGSVAEAFF. In DNA, the CDR3 is TGTGCCTGGAGTGCAGGGTCTGTGGCTGAAGCTTTCTTT.

This chain uses TRBV28 with TRBJ1-3; D gene ambiguous. Germline assignment: CDR1 MDHEN and CDR2 SYDVKM. Trimming left V 4 bases short and J 2 bases short, with 9 bases between. CDR3 length: 14 residues. For the CDR3, the DNA is TGTGCCAGCAGTTCCACCAACCCTGGAAACACCATATATTTT. It specifies CASSSTNPGNTIYF. Based on the CDR3 plus reference TRBV28 and TRBJ1-3, the full variable domain is DVKVTQSSRYLVKRTGEKVFLECVQDMDHENMFWYRQDPGLGLRLIYFSYDVKMKEKGDIPEGYSVSREKKERFSLILESASTNQTSMYLCASSSTNPGNTIYFGEGSWLTVV.

On this clone itself: Distinct nucleotide sequences in the sample also encode this CDR3. V gene TRBV6-5 combines with J gene TRBJ1-2, with a tentative D call TRBD1 (5 bases). In germline, CDR1 is MNHEY, CDR2 SVGAGI. V was shortened by 6 bases and J by 8 bases, with 13 bases between the two germline ends. The CDR3 is 12 residues long. In DNA form, the CDR3 reads TGTGCCAGCAGGAGGGGTGGTGGAGGCTACACCTTC. Translation: CASRRGGGGYTF.

The rearrangement uses TRBV28 and TRBJ1-1; TRBD1 might be the D (5 bases). Trimming left V 6 bases short and J 6 bases short, with 14 bases between. The CDR3 consists of 13 residues. Germline V CDR1 and CDR2: MDHEN, SYDVKM. CDR3 bases: TGTGCCAGCAGCCACCAGCCGGGGGCTGAAGCTTTCTTT. Protein product: CASSHQPGAEAFF.

This chain links TRBV7-9 with TRBJ2-7; 13 bases are a match to TRBD2. The V segment lost 6 bases and the J segment 5 bases; nucleotides outside the gene matches: 7. The CDR3 has 15 residues. Germline V CDR1 and CDR2: SEHNR, FQNEAQ (reference sequence). The CDR3 spells CASRPKGLAGHEQYF. The CDR3 coding sequence is TGTGCCAGCAGGCCCAAGGGACTAGCGGGACACGAGCAGTACTTC.

In this sample, this clone turned up once. The chain combines TRBV4-1 with TRBJ2-1; tentative D call: TRBD2 (5 bases). The V gene lost 3 bases and the J gene lost 1 base, with 13 bases spanning the gap. Germline-derived CDR1 and CDR2 are MGHRA and YSYEKL. The CDR3 has 16 residues. Here the CDR3 DNA reads TGCGCCAGCAGCCAGGCACCGGGATCTTCCTACAATGAGCAGTTCTTC. Protein sequence: CASSQAPGSSYNEQFF.

The chain links TRBV7-2 to TRBJ1-1; 7 bases fit TRBD1. After removal of 6 bases from V and 5 bases from J, the junction contained 12 bases not matched to a gene. CDR1 and CDR2 from the germline V gene are SGHTA and FQGNSA. The CDR3 is made up of 15 amino acids. The CDR3 loop is CASSRQGGIGTEAFF. The CDR3 nucleotides read TGTGCCAGCAGTCGTCAAGGGGGCATTGGGACTGAAGCTTTCTTT.

The chain uses TRBV11-2 and TRBJ1-6, with unresolved D. Germline assignment: CDR1 SGHAT and CDR2 FQNNGV. Trimming took off 8 bases at V and 5 bases at J, with 10 bases between the two ends. This CDR3 is built from 13 residues. Here the CDR3 DNA reads TGTGCCAGCTCTGGACGGGATAATTCACCCCTCCACTTT. This encodes CASSGRDNSPLHF.

This clone was counted a few times. V and J are TRBV7-2 and TRBJ2-3; 7 bases map to TRBD1. The J segment lost 0 bases and the V segment lost 4 bases, leaving 4 bases of the junction unmatched. The germline V gene encodes CDR1 SGHTA and CDR2 FQGNSA. CDR3 length: 15 amino acids. The CDR3 nucleotides are TGTGCCAGCAGCTCCCGGGACAGAAGCACAGATACGCAGTATTTT. Translation gives CASSSRDRSTDTQYF.

This clone was counted between two and nine times. One end of the junction is discordant with germline, which a read error may explain. The V gene is TRBV28, the J gene TRBJ2-7; the D is unclear. Germline values: CDR1 MDHEN, CDR2 SYDVKM. The CDR3 sequence is 10 residues long. The CDR3 loop reads CASTAMLGDF. DNA of the CDR3: TGTGCCAGCACCGCCATGCTTGGGGACTTC.

This chain joins TRBV5-1 and TRBJ2-5; the D gene is possibly TRBD2 (6 bases). This CDR3 region has 13 residues. Germline assignment: CDR1 SGHRS and CDR2 YFSETQ. V lost 4 bases and J 4 bases, leaving 11 bases between the germline ends. The CDR3 DNA is TGCGCCAGCAGCGACGGGACTTCAGAGACCCAGTACTTC. Translated, it gives CASSDGTSETQYF.

The rearrangement joins TRBV19 to TRBJ1-2, with D possibly being TRBD1 (5 bases). The V end lost 6 bases, the J end lost 5 bases, and 10 bases lay between the germline ends. The CDR3 covers 12 residues. Germline CDR1 and CDR2: LNHDA and SQIVND (reference sequence). Written as DNA, the CDR3 is TGTGCCAGTAGGGGGACGGCTTATGGCTACACCTTC. This codes for CASRGTAYGYTF.

CDR3 bases: TGTGCCAGCAGTTACCGGGACAGTCTAAATTCACCCCTCCACTTT. Its protein is CASSYRDSLNSPLHF. The chain combines TRBV6-5 with TRBJ1-6; 7 bases fit TRBD1. Germline-derived CDR1 and CDR2 are MNHEY and SVGAGI. There are 15 residues in the CDR3. Trimming at V came to 2 bases and at J to 7 bases, leaving 5 bases not matched to a gene.

The table lists this clone with a few counts. V gene TRBV11-2 combines with J gene TRBJ2-2; the D gene is possibly TRBD1 (6 bases). In germline, CDR1 is SGHAT, CDR2 FQNNGV. Deletions cut 2 bases from V and 7 bases from J, with 17 bases between. The CDR3 covers 16 residues. The CDR3 DNA reads as TGTGCCAGCAGCTTATTACTGGGGGCAGGGAGCGGGGAGCTGTTTTTT. This gives the protein CASSLLLGAGSGELFF.

The genes are TRBV7-2 and TRBJ2-7, with 7 bases identical to TRBD2. From germline, CDR1 is SGHTA and CDR2 FQGNSA. With V trimmed by 1 base and J by 7 bases, 10 bases remained unmatched. The length of the CDR3 is 15 residues. CDR3 amino acids: CASSLGGSGPREQYF. DNA for the CDR3: TGTGCCAGCAGCTTAGGCGGGAGTGGTCCAAGGGAGCAGTACTTC.

This chain connects TRBV7-2 to TRBJ2-7; 9 bases are shared with TRBD1. V lost 1 base to trimming and J lost 4 bases; unmatched junction nucleotides: 8. CDR3 length equals 16 residues. The V gene's germline CDR1 is SGHTA and CDR2 FQGNSA. The CDR3, as DNA: TGTGCCAGCAGCTTAGATTTGTTGGGACAGGGTTACGAGCAGTACTTC. It encodes CASSLDLLGQGYEQYF.

V usage is TRBV6-4 and J usage is TRBJ1-5; 7 bases align to TRBD1. The V gene's germline CDR1 is MRHNA and CDR2 SNTAGT. This CDR3 is built from 17 residues. Unmatched junction bases numbered 10, after V lost 5 bases and J lost 0 bases. The CDR3 bases are TGTGCCAGCAGTTCCGGGACAGAATTTAATAGCAATCAGCCCCAGCATTTT. Its protein is CASSSGTEFNSNQPQHF.

V gene TRBV19 combines with J gene TRBJ1-6, with TRBD1 matching over 9 bases. Trimming cost V 6 bases and J 6 bases; bases outside gene matches: 9. This CDR3 comprises 16 residues. Germline assignment: CDR1 LNHDA and CDR2 SQIVND (reference sequence). The CDR3 coding sequence is TGTGCCAGTAGCCAATCCGGGACAGGGACTAATTCACCCCTCCACTTT. Translated, it gives CASSQSGTGTNSPLHF. The full variable domain, its missing parts supplied by reference TRBV19 and TRBJ1-6, is DGGITQSPKYLFRKEGQNVTLSCEQNLNHDAMYWYRQDPGQGLRLIYYSQIVNDFQKGDIAEGYSVSREKKESFPLTVTSAQKNPTAFYLCASSQSGTGTNSPLHFGNGTRLTVT.

The V gene is TRBV7-8, the J gene TRBJ1-2; D gene unclear. The CDR3 length is 13 residues. Germline V gives CDR1 SGHVS, CDR2 FQNEAQ. The V end lost 1 base, the J end lost 0 bases, and 3 bases lay between the germline ends. CDR3 amino acids: CASSLEANYGYTF. The CDR3 nucleotides read TGTGCCAGCAGCTTAGAGGCTAACTATGGCTACACCTTC.

The rearrangement uses TRBV5-1 and TRBJ2-5, with 12 bases lining up with TRBD2. With 0 bases clipped from V and 4 bases from J, the junction kept 7 bases outside the gene matches. The CDR3 runs 17 residues. Per the germline V gene, CDR1 is SGHRS and CDR2 is YFSETQ. Here the CDR3 reads CASSLGLAGVVAETQYF. CDR3 nucleotide sequence: TGCGCCAGCAGCTTGGGACTAGCGGGAGTAGTAGCAGAGACCCAGTACTTC.

The V gene is TRBV4-1, the J gene TRBJ2-7; 7 bases line up with TRBD2. With V trimmed by 4 bases and J by 7 bases, 13 bases remained unmatched. The CDR3 has 15 residues. CDR1 and CDR2 from the germline V gene are MGHRA and YSYEKL. The CDR3 is CASSRSGTGGEEQYF. The CDR3 DNA sequence: TGCGCCAGCAGCCGATCCGGGACGGGAGGTGAGGAGCAGTACTTC.

The chain uses TRBV4-2 and TRBJ1-2; the D gene is possibly TRBD1 (5 bases). CDR3 size: 16 residues. V was shortened by 0 bases and J by 8 bases, with 19 bases between the two germline ends. CDR1 LGHNA and CDR2 YNFKEQ come from the germline V gene. For the CDR3, the DNA is TGTGCCAGCAGCCAAGATTTGGAAGGGGTCCTCGGGGGCTACACCTTC. This codes for CASSQDLEGVLGGYTF.

This clone was seen just once. The chain has TRBV15 and TRBJ2-3; 8 bases are shared with TRBD2. The CDR3 runs 15 residues. V was clipped by 4 bases and J by 7 bases; unmatched bases: 10. Germline CDR1 reads LNHNV; CDR2 reads YYDKDF (reference sequence). The CDR3 sequence is CATSTTASGRNTQYF. The CDR3 DNA reads as TGTGCCACCAGCACCACGGCTAGCGGGCGCAATACGCAGTATTTT.

V gene TRBV5-1 combines with J gene TRBJ2-5; 8 bases align to TRBD1. CDR1 SGHRS and CDR2 YFSETQ come from the germline V gene. CDR3 length: 17 residues. With 0 bases clipped from V and 2 bases from J, the junction kept 9 bases outside the gene matches. The CDR3 loop reads CASSLVFSGTGQETQYF. Here the CDR3 DNA reads TGCGCCAGCAGCTTGGTTTTCTCCGGGACAGGTCAAGAGACCCAGTACTTC.